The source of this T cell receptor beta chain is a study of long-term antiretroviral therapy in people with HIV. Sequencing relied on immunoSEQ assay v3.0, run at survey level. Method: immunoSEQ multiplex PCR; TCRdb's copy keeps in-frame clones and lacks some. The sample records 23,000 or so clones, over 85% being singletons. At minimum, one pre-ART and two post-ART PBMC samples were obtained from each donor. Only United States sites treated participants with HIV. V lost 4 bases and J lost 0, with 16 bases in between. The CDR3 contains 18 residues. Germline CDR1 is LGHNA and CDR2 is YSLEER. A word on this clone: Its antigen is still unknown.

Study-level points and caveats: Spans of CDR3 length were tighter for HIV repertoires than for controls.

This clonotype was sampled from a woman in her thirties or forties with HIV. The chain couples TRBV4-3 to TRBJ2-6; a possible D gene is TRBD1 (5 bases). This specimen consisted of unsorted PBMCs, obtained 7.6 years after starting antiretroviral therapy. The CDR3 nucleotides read TGCGCCAGCAGCCCGTTGACAGTTAGAAGCTCTGGGGCCAACGTCCTGACTTTC. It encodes CASSPLTVRSSGANVLTF.